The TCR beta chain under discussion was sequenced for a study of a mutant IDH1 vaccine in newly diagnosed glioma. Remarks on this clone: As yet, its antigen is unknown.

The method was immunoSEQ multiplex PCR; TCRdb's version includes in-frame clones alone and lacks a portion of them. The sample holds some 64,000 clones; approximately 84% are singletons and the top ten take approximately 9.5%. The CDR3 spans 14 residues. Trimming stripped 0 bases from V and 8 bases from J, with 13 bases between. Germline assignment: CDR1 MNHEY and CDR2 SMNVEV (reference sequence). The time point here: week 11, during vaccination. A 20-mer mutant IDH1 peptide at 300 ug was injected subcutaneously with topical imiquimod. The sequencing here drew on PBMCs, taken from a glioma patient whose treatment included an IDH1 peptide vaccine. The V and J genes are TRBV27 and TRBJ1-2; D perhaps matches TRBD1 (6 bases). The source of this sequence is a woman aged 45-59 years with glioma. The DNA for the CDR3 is TGTGCCAGCAGTTTATCGGGACACAAAGTAGGCTACACCTTC. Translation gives CASSLSGHKVGYTF.